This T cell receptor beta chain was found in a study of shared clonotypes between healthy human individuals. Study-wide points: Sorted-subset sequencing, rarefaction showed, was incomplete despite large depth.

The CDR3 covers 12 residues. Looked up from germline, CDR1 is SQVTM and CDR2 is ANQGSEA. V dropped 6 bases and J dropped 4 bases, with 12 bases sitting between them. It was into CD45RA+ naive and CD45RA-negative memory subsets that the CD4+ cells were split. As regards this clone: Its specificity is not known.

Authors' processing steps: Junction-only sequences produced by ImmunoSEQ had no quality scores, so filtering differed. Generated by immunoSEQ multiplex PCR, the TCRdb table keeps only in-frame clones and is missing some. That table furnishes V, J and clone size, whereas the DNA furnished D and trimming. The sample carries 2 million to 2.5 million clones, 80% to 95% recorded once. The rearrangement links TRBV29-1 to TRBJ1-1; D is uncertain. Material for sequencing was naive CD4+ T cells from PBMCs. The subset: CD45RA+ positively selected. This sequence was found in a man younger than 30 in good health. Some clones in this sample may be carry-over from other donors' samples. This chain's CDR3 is CSVGNPGTEAFF. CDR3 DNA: TGCAGCGTGGGGAACCCGGGCACTGAAGCTTTCTTT.